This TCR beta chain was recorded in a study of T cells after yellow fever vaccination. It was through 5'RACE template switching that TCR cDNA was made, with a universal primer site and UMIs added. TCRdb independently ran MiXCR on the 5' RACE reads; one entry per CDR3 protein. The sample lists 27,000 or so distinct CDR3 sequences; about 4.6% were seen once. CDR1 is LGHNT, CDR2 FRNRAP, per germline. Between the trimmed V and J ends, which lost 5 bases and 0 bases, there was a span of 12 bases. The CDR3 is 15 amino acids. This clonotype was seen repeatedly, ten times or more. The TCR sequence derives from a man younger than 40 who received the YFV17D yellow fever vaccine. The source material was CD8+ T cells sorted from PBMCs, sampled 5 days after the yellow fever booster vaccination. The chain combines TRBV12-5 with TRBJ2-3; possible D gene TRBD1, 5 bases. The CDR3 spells CASGQGGTSTDTQYF. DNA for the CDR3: TGTGCTAGTGGTCAGGGCGGAACAAGCACAGATACGCAGTATTTT.